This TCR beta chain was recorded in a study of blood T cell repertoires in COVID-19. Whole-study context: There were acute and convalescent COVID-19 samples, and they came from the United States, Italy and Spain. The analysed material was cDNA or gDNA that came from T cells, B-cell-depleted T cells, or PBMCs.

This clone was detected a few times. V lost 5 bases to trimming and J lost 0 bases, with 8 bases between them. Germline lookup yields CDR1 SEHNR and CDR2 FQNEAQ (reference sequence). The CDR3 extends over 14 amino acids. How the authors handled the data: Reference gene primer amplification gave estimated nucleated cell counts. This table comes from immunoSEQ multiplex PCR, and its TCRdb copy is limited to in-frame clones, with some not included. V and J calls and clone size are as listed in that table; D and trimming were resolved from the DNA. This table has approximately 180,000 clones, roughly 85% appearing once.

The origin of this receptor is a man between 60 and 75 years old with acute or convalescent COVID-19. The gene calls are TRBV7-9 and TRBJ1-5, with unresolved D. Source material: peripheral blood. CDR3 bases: TGTGCCAGCAGCCAGCGCGGTAGCAATCAGCCCCAGCATTTT. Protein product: CASSQRGSNQPQHF. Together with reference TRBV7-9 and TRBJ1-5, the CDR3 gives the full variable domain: DTGVSQNPRHKITKRGQNVTFRCDPISEHNRLYWYRQTLGQGPEFLTYFQNEAQLEKSRLLSDRFSAERPKGSFSTLEIQRTEQGDSAMYLCASSQRGSNQPQHFGDGTRLSIL.